The 20 T cell receptor beta chains given below trace back to one sample, sequenced in a study of Ad26.COV2.S vaccination and SARS-CoV-2 variants. Clones were sequenced by immunoSEQ multiplex PCR, and TCRdb holds only the in-frame ones, with some missing. The data show 300,000 to 400,000 clones, about 91% seen once. The sequencing used peripheral blood, collected after recovery from COVID-19. The receptors originated from a human donor who had recovered from COVID-19.

This chain uses TRBV19 with TRBJ1-2; no firm D call. The V end was cut by 5 bases, the J end by 1 base, with 8 bases between. CDR3 length equals 13 residues. The germline V gene encodes CDR1 LNHDA and CDR2 SQIVND (reference sequence). The CDR3 sequence is CASSPLGNYGYTF. The CDR3 region has the DNA TGTGCCAGTAGTCCTCTGGGTAACTATGGCTACACCTTC.

This rearrangement joins TRBV6-5 to TRBJ1-2, with a weak D call TRBD1 (5 bases). This CDR3 is built from 15 residues. Trimming cost V 5 bases and J 2 bases, with 15 bases left between them. The V gene's germline CDR1 is MNHEY and CDR2 SVGAGI. The CDR3 loop is CASSTGRPPNYGYTF. CDR3 nucleotide sequence: TGTGCCAGCAGTACGGGACGACCGCCCAACTATGGCTACACCTTC.

The V and J genes are TRBV7-2 and TRBJ2-3, with 9 bases aligning to TRBD2. V was clipped by 5 bases and J by 1 base; unmatched bases: 4. The CDR3 is 15 amino acids. In germline, CDR1 is SGHTA, CDR2 FQGNSA. DNA of the CDR3: TGTGCCAGCAGCCAAGCGGGGGGACGCACAGATACGCAGTATTTT. Encoded protein: CASSQAGGRTDTQYF.

The genes are TRBV6-6 and TRBJ2-7, with D possibly being TRBD1 (6 bases). V gave up 6 bases and J gave up 9 bases, with 15 bases separating them. Germline V gene sequence: CDR1 MNHNY, CDR2 SVGAGI (reference sequence). This CDR3 comprises 12 residues. DNA for the CDR3: TGTGCCAGCAGCAAGGACAGAACGGTGCAGTACTTC. Protein sequence: CASSKDRTVQYF.

This sequence joins TRBV18 and TRBJ2-6; D uncertain. The CDR3 runs to 16 residues. V was trimmed by 5 bases and J by 0 bases, leaving 11 bases between them. Germline assignment: CDR1 KGHSH and CDR2 LQKENI. The CDR3 spells CASSARRASGANVLTF. Written as DNA, the CDR3 is TGTGCCAGCTCAGCACGACGGGCCTCTGGGGCCAACGTCCTGACTTTC.

This rearrangement joins TRBV11-2 to TRBJ2-5, with TRBD2 as a possible D gene (5 bases). V lost 0 bases to trimming and J lost 4 bases, with 12 bases between them. Looked up from germline, CDR1 is SGHAT and CDR2 is FQNNGV. CDR3 length equals 15 residues. The CDR3 DNA reads TGTGCCAGCAGCTTAGAAGAGGGAATGAGAGAGACCCAGTACTTC. It translates to CASSLEEGMRETQYF.

This chain uses TRBV4-1 with TRBJ2-5; D ambiguous. Germline CDR1 reads MGHRA; CDR2 reads YSYEKL. The V gene lost 1 base and the J gene lost 3 bases, with 12 bases spanning the gap. The CDR3 is 15 residues long. CDR3 nucleotides: TGCGCCAGCAGCCAAGCCCCCACTGTAAAAGAGACCCAGTACTTC. As protein: CASSQAPTVKETQYF.

The chain is built from TRBV7-2 and TRBJ2-3; 7 bases map to TRBD2. This CDR3 has 12 amino acids. V shed 8 bases, J shed 3 bases, and the junction held 2 bases outside the gene matches. The germline V gene encodes CDR1 SGHTA and CDR2 FQGNSA. The CDR3, as DNA: TGTGCCAGCGGGGGGGGGACAGATACGCAGTATTTT. This encodes CASGGGTDTQYF.

The chain combines TRBV3-1 (or the pseudogene TRBV3-2) with TRBJ2-2; weak D call: TRBD1 (6 bases). The length of the CDR3 is 18 residues. The V and J ends lost 0 bases and 0 bases respectively, with 14 bases between them. CDR1 and CDR2 from the germline V gene are LGHDT and YNNKEL (reference sequence). CDR3 amino acids: CASSQEQGRTANTGELFF. The DNA of the CDR3 is TGTGCCAGCAGCCAAGAACAGGGTAGGACGGCGAACACCGGGGAGCTGTTTTTT.

This chain links TRBV19 with TRBJ1-1; a weak D match, TRBD1 (5 bases). V lost 7 bases to trimming and J lost 12 bases, with 18 bases between them. This CDR3 has 12 amino acids. Germline CDR1 LNHDA, CDR2 SQIVND (reference sequence). The CDR3 sequence is CASTTGPNWPFF. CDR3 nucleotide sequence: TGTGCCAGTACCACGGGGCCAAATTGGCCTTTCTTT.

Here the CDR3 DNA reads TGTGCCAGCAGTCAGAGGGGGCCATACAATGAGCAGTTCTTC. Its translation: CASSQRGPYNEQFF. The chain uses TRBV27 and TRBJ2-1; TRBD1 matches at 7 bases. This CDR3 has 14 residues. V lost 5 bases to trimming and J lost 4 bases; unmatched junction nucleotides: 5. The germline CDR1 and CDR2 sequences are MNHEY and SMNVEV (reference sequence).

V is TRBV15 and J is TRBJ1-2, with 7 bases matching TRBD1. The CDR3 has 16 residues. Germline loops: CDR1 LNHNV, CDR2 YYDKDF (reference sequence). The ends lost 5 bases at V and 8 bases at J; junction bases unmatched: 17. The CDR3 protein is CATSAGPNDRVRGYTF. The CDR3 DNA reads TGTGCCACCAGCGCAGGACCTAACGACAGGGTTAGGGGCTACACCTTC.

V gene TRBV6-5 combines with J gene TRBJ1-3; 9 bases match TRBD1. The germline V gene has CDR1 MNHEY and CDR2 SVGAGI. V lost 4 bases and J lost 3; bases outside the gene matches: 7. CDR3 length: 16 residues. For the CDR3, the DNA is TGTGCCAGCAGTTCTGGGACAGGGTTCGGTGGAAACACCATATATTTT. This translates into CASSSGTGFGGNTIYF.

The genes are TRBV6-5 and TRBJ1-1, with TRBD1 matching over 8 bases. With V trimmed by 4 bases and J by 2 bases, 9 bases remained unmatched. The CDR3 sequence is 16 residues long. Germline loops: CDR1 MNHEY, CDR2 SVGAGI. The CDR3 DNA sequence: TGTGCCAGCAGTTTCTCAGGGGGCGGGCTTAACACTGAAGCTTTCTTT. As protein: CASSFSGGGLNTEAFF.

The gene calls are TRBV10-3 and TRBJ1-5; D gene unclear. Germline V gene sequence: CDR1 ENHRY, CDR2 SYGVKD. The CDR3 loop spans 13 amino acids. The V and J ends lost 6 bases and 10 bases respectively, with 16 bases between them. CDR3: CAISPDGSGPQHF. The DNA of the CDR3 is TGTGCCATCAGCCCGGACGGATCTGGCCCCCAGCATTTT.

The V call is TRBV27, the J call TRBJ1-5, with a tentative D call TRBD1 (6 bases). V gave up 6 bases and J gave up 3 bases, with 18 bases separating them. The CDR3 is made up of 16 amino acids. Germline values: CDR1 MNHEY, CDR2 SMNVEV (reference sequence). CDR3 residues: CASSRLTDSDNQPQHF. DNA for the CDR3: TGTGCCAGCAGCCGTCTTACGGACAGCGACAATCAGCCCCAGCATTTT.

The V and J genes are TRBV19 and TRBJ2-6, with D unclear. The V gene's germline CDR1 is LNHDA and CDR2 SQIVND (reference sequence). The CDR3 totals 15 residues. Trimming pared 6 bases from V and 4 bases from J, leaving 13 bases between. The CDR3 DNA reads TGTGCCAGTAGCCTAACGCCGGTGGGGGCCAACGTCCTGACTTTC. It codes for CASSLTPVGANVLTF.

V gene TRBV5-5 combines with J gene TRBJ1-1; 7 bases fit TRBD1. V shed 0 bases and J 2 bases; nucleotides not matched to a gene: 10. Germline values: CDR1 SGHKS, CDR2 YYEKEE (reference sequence). CDR3 length: 17 residues. In nucleotides, the CDR3 is TGTGCCAGCAGCTTGGACAGGGGCCTTGGGGAAAACACTGAAGCTTTCTTT. Protein sequence: CASSLDRGLGENTEAFF.

The rearrangement links TRBV9 to TRBJ2-1; tentative D call: TRBD2 (5 bases). The CDR3 contains 13 residues. Trimming cost V 0 bases and J 10 bases, with 11 bases left between them. Germline lookup yields CDR1 SGDLS and CDR2 YYNGEE. CDR3 bases: TGTGCCAGCAGCGTAGCGGGAACAATAGAGCAGTTCTTC. Amino acid sequence: CASSVAGTIEQFF.

The rearrangement uses TRBV19 and TRBJ1-1; no definite D call. The germline V gene has CDR1 LNHDA and CDR2 SQIVND (reference sequence). The germline V and J ends were trimmed by 0 bases and 8 bases, with 7 bases remaining between them. The CDR3 is 12 residues long. CDR3 bases: TGTGCCAGTAGTATAGATTCCGGGGAAGCTTTCTTT. Translation gives CASSIDSGEAFF.